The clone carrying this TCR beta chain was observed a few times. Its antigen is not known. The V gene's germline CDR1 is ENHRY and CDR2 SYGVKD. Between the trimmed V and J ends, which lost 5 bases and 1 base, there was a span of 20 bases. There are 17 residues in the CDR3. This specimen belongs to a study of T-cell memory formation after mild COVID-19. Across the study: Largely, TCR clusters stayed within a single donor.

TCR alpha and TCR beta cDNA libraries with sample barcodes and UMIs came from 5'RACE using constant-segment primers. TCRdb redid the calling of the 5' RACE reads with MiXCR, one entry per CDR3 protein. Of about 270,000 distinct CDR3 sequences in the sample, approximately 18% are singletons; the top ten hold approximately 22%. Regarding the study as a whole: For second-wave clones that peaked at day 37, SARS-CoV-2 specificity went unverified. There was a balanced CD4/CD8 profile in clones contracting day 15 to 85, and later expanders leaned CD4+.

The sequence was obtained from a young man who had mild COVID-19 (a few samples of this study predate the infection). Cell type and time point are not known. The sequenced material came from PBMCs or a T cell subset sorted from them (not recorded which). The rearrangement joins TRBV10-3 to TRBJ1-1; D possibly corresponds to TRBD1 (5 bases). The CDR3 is CAISPLGVGTSNTEAFF. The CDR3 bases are TGTGCCATCAGTCCCCTTGGAGTAGGGACTTCGAACACTGAAGCTTTCTTT.